This TCR beta chain was profiled in a study of T cells in women clearing cervical HPV infection. This CDR3 is 17 amino acids long. Germline V lookup: CDR1 MNHNS, CDR2 SASEGT. V was shortened by 1 base and J by 4 bases, with 19 bases between the two germline ends. Each participant carried one incident cervical HPV16 infection only. A word on this clone: The antigen remains undetermined. Read data end 3 residues before the CDR3 end; the end is taken from the germline J gene.

Assay used: immunoSEQ multiplex PCR; TCRdb lists only in-frame clones, some missing. The listing records fewer than 30,000 clones. Study results and caveats: Effector/memory and HPV-specific T cells were not isolated, and association timing is unknown. Repertoire richness, not evenness, was significantly elevated in CIN3+ cases versus controls.

The chain combines TRBV6-1 with TRBJ1-1, with D possibly being TRBD1 (5 bases). The receptor comes from a woman between 18 and 70 years old with a cervical HPV16 infection that either progressed to CIN3+ or cleared (not recorded which). Sequenced sample: blood buffy coat. Partial CDR3 DNA: TGTGCCAGCAGTGAAGACCAGGGCCGGGGGTTGGGCACTGAA. Protein sequence: CASSEDQGRGLGTE. From start to end, the CDR3 is CASSEDQGRGLGTEAFF.